This TCR beta chain was retrieved from a study of early T cells in non-severe SARS-CoV-2 infection. Whole-study context: Whole-blood bulk RNA, unsorted, was sequenced, and chains were unpaired.

V was clipped by 4 bases and J by 7 bases, with 8 bases between them. This CDR3 has 12 residues. Germline loops: CDR1 LNHDA, CDR2 SQIVND (reference sequence). From the 5' RACE reads, TCRdb called clonotypes with MiXCR, one entry per CDR3 protein. In the table there are under 85,000 distinct CDR3 sequences, about 13% of which are singletons. This chain connects TRBV19 to TRBJ1-5; D remains ambiguous. This clonotype was obtained from an adult who was a healthcare worker with PCR-confirmed SARS-CoV-2 infection or an uninfected control (not recorded which). Sequencing was performed on whole blood. CDR3 loop: CASSTTLQPQHF. In DNA, the CDR3 is TGTGCCAGTAGTACCACTCTACAGCCCCAGCATTTT.